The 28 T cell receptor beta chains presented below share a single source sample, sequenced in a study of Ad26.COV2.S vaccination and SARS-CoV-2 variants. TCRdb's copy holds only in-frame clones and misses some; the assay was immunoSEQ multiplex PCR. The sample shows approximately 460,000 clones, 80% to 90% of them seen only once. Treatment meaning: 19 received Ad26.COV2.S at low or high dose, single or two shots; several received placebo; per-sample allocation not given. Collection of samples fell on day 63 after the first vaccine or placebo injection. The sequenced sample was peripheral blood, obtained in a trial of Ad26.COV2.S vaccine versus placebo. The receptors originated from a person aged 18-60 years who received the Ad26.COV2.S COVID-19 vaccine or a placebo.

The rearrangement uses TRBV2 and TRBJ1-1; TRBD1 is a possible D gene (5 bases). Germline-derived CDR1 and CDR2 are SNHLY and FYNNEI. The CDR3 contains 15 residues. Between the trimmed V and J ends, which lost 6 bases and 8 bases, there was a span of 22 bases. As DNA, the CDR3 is TGTGCCAGCAGGGAGATATTGGCTTCAGGGCAGGAAGCTTTCTTT. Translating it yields CASREILASGQEAFF.

CDR3 region: CASSVTGSDTEAFF. CDR3 bases: TGTGCCAGCAGCGTAACGGGGTCGGATACTGAAGCTTTCTTT. The J gene is TRBJ1-1, the V gene TRBV9; no reliable D call. The ends were cut back, 1 base at V and 5 bases at J, with 12 bases in the middle. Germline CDR1 reads SGDLS; CDR2 reads YYNGEE. The CDR3 is 14 residues long.

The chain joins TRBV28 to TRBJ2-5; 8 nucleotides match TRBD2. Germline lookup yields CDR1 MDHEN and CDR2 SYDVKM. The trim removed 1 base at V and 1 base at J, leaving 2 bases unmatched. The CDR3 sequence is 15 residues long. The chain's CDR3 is CASSLYSGSQETQYF. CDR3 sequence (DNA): TGTGCCAGCAGTTTATACAGCGGGAGCCAAGAGACCCAGTACTTC.

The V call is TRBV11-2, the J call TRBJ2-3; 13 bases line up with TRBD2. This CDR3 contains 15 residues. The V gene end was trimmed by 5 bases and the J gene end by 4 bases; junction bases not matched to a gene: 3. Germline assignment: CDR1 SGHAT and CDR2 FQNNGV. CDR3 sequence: CASSKGLAGSDTQYF. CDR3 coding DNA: TGTGCCAGCAGCAAGGGACTAGCGGGATCAGATACGCAGTATTTT.

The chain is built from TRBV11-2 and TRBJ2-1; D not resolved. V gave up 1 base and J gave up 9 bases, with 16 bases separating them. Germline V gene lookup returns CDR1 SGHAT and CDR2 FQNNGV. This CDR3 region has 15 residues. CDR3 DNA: TGTGCCAGCAGCTTAGTGTCTGGGCCTTCGGGTGAGCAGTTCTTC. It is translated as CASSLVSGPSGEQFF.

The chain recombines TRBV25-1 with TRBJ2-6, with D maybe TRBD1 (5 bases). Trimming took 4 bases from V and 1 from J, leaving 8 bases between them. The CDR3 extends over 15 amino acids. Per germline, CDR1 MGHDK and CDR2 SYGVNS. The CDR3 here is CASSAPGSGANVLTF. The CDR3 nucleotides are TGTGCCAGCAGTGCCCCAGGGTCTGGGGCCAACGTCCTGACTTTC. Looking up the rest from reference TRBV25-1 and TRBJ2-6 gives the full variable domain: EADIYQTPRYLVIGTGKKITLECSQTMGHDKMYWYQQDPGMELHLIHYSYGVNSTEKGDLSSESTVSRIRTEHFPLTLESARPSHTSQYLCASSAPGSGANVLTFGAGSRLTVL.

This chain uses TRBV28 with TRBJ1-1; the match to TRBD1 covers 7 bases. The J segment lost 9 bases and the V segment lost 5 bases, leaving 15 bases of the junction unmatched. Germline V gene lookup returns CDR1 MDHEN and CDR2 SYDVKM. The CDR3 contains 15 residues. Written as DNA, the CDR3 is TGTGCCAGCAGTACTAGCCAATGGAGGGGGCCAAAAGCTTTCTTT. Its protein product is CASSTSQWRGPKAFF.

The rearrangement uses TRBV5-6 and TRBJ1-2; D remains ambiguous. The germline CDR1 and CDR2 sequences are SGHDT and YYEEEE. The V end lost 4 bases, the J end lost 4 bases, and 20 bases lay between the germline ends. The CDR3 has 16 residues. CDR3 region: CASSPQEGGGPYGYTF. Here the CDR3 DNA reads TGTGCCAGCAGCCCGCAAGAGGGAGGAGGCCCCTATGGCTACACCTTC.

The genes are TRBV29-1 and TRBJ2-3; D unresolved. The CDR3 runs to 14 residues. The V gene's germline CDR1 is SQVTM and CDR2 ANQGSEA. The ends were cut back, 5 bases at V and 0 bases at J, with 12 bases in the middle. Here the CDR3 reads CSVLPPSSTDTQYF. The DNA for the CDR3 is TGCAGCGTTCTGCCACCCTCTAGCACAGATACGCAGTATTTT.

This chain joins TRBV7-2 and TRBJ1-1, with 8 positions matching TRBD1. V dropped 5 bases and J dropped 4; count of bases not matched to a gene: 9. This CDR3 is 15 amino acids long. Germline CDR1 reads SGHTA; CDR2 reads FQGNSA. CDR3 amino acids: CASSPRRTGPTEAFF. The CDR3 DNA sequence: TGTGCCAGCAGCCCTCGCCGGACAGGGCCCACTGAAGCTTTCTTT.

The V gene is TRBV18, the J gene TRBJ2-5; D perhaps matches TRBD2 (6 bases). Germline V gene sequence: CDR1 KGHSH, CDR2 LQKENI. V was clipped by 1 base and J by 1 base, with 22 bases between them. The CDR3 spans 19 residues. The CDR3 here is CASSPQRLAAYSTQETQYF. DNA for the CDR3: TGTGCCAGCTCACCACAACGGTTAGCGGCGTACAGCACCCAAGAGACCCAGTACTTC.

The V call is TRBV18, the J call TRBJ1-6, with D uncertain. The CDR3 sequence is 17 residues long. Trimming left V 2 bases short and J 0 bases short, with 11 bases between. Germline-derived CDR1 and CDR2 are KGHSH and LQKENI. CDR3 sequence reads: CASSPETQSSYNSPLHF. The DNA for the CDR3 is TGTGCCAGCTCACCAGAAACACAGAGCTCCTATAATTCACCCCTCCACTTT.

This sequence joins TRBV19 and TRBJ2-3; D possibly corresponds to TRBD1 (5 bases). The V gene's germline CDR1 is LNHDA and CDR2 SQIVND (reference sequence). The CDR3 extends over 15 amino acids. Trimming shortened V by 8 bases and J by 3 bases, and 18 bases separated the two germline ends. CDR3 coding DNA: TGTGCCAGTGGTCCGGATGGGGCTCGGACAGATACGCAGTATTTT. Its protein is CASGPDGARTDTQYF.

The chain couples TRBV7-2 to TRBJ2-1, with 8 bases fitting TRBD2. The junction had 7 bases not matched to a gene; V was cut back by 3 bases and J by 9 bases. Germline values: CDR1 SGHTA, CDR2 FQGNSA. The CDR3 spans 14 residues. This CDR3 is CASSFSGAWGEQFF. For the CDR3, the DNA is TGTGCCAGCAGCTTTAGCGGGGCCTGGGGTGAGCAGTTCTTC.

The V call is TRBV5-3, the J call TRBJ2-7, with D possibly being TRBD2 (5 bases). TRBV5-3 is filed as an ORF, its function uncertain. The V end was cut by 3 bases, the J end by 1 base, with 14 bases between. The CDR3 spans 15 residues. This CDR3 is CARSSLEGVSYEQYF. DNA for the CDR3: TGTGCCAGAAGCTCGCTCGAGGGTGTGTCCTACGAGCAGTACTTC.

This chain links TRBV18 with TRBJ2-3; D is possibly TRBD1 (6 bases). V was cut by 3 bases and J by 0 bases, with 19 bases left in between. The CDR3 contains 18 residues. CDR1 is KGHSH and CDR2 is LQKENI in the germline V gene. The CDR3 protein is CASSPTRYDRSSTDTQYF. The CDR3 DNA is TGTGCCAGCTCACCGACACGTTACGACAGGAGTAGCACAGATACGCAGTATTTT. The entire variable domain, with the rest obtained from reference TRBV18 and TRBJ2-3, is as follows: NAGVMQNPRHLVRRRGQEARLRCSPMKGHSHVYWYRQLPEEGLKFMVYLQKENIIDESGMPKERFSAEFPKEGPSILRIQQVVRGDSAAYFCASSPTRYDRSSTDTQYFGPGTRLTVL.

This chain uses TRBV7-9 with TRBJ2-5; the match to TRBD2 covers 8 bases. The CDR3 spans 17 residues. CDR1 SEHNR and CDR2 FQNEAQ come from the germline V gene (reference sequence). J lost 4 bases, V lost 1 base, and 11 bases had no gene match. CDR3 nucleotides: TGTGCCAGCAGCTTAGTAGGCGGGGGGCGCCTTGGAGAGACCCAGTACTTC. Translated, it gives CASSLVGGGRLGETQYF.

Here the CDR3 reads CASSFGGLTDTQYF. Here the CDR3 DNA reads TGCGCCAGCAGCTTTGGCGGCCTCACAGATACGCAGTATTTT. The chain carries TRBV5-1 and TRBJ2-3; no clear D gene. Trimming cost V 2 bases and J 2 bases, with 9 bases left between them. The CDR3 has 14 amino acids. CDR1 is SGHRS, CDR2 YFSETQ, per germline. The whole variable domain, filled in from reference TRBV5-1 and TRBJ2-3, reads KAGVTQTPRYLIKTRGQQVTLSCSPISGHRSVSWYQQTPGQGLQFLFEYFSETQRNKGNFPGRFSGRQFSNSRSEMNVSTLELGDSALYLCASSFGGLTDTQYFGPGTRLTVL.

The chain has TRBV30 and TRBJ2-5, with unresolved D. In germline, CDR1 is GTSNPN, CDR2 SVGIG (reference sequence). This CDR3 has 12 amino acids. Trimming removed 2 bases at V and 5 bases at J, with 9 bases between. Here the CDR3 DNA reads TGTGCCTGGAGTCAAGGAAGGGAGACCCAGTACTTC. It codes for CAWSQGRETQYF.

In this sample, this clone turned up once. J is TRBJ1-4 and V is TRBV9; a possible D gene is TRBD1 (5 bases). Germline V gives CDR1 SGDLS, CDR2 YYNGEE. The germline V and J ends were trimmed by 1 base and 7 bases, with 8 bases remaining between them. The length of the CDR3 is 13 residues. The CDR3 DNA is TGTGCCAGCAGCGTACGAGACAGTGAAAAACTGTTTTTT. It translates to CASSVRDSEKLFF.

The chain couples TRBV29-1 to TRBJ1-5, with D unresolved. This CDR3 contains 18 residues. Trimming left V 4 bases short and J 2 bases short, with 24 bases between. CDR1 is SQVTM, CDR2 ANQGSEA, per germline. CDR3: CSVVSFRRERIGNQPQHF. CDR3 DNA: TGCAGCGTTGTGAGTTTTAGACGGGAGAGGATTGGCAATCAGCCCCAGCATTTT.

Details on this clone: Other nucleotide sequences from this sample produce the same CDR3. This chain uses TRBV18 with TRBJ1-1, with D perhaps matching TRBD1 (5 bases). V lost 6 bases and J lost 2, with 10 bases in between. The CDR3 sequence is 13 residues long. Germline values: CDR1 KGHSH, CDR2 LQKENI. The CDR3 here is CASSPTGNTEAFF. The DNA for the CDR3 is TGTGCCAGCTCTCCTACAGGTAACACTGAAGCTTTCTTT.

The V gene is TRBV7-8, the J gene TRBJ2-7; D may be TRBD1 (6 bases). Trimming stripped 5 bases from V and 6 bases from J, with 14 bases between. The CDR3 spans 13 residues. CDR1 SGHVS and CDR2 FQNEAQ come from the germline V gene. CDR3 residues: CASSTRQALEQYF. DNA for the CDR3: TGTGCCAGCAGCACCCGACAGGCCCTCGAGCAGTACTTC. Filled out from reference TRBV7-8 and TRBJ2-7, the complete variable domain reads GAGVSQSPRYKVAKRGQDVALRCDPISGHVSLFWYQQALGQGPEFLTYFQNEAQLDKSGLPSDRFFAERPEGSVSTLKIQRTQQEDSAVYLCASSTRQALEQYFGPGTRLTVT.

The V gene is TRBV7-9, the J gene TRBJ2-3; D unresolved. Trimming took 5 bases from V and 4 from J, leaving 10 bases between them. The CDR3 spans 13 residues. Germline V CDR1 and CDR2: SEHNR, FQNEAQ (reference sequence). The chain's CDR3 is CASSQLGPDTQYF. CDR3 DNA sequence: TGTGCCAGCAGCCAGCTAGGGCCAGATACGCAGTATTTT.

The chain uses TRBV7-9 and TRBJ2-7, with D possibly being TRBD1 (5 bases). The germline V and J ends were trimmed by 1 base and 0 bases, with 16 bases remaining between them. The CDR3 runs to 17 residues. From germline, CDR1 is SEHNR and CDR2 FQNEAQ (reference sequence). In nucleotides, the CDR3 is TGTGCCAGCAGCTTAGGAATACGGCAGGGTAGCTCCTACGAGCAGTACTTC. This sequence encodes CASSLGIRQGSSYEQYF.

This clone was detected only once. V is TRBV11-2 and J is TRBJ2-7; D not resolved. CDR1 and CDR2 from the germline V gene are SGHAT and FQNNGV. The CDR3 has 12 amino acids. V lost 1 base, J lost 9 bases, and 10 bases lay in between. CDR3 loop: CASSLAGLPQYF. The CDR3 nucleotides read TGTGCCAGCAGCTTAGCCGGCCTCCCGCAGTACTTC. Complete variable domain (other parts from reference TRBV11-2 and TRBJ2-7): EAGVAQSPRYKIIEKRQSVAFWCNPISGHATLYWYQQILGQGPKLLIQFQNNGVVDDSQLPKDRFSAERLKGVDSTLKIQPAKLEDSAVYLCASSLAGLPQYFGPGTRLTVT.

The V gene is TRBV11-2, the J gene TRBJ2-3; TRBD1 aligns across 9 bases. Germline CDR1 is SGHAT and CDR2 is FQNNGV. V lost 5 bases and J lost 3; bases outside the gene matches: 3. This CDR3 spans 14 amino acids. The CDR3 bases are TGTGCCAGCAGCCGGGACAGGGTAACAGATACGCAGTATTTT. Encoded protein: CASSRDRVTDTQYF. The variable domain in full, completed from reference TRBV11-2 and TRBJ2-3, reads EAGVAQSPRYKIIEKRQSVAFWCNPISGHATLYWYQQILGQGPKLLIQFQNNGVVDDSQLPKDRFSAERLKGVDSTLKIQPAKLEDSAVYLCASSRDRVTDTQYFGPGTRLTVL.

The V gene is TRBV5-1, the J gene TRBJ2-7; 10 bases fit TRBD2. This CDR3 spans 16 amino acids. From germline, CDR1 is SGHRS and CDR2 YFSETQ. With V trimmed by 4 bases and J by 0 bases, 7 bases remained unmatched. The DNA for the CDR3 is TGCGCCAGCAGCAGCCGGACTAGCGGAGACTCCTACGAGCAGTACTTC. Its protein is CASSSRTSGDSYEQYF.